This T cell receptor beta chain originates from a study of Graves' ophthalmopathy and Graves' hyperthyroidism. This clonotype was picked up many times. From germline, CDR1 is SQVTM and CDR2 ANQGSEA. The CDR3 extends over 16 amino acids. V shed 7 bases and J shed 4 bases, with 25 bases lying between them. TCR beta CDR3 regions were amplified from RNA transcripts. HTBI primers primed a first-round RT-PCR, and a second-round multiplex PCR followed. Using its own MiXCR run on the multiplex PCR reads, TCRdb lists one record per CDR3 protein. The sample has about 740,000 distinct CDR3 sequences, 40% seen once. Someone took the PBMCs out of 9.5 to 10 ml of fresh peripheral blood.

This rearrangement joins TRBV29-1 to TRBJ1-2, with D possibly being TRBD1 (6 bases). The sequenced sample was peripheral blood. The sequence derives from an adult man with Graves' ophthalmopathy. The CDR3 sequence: CSAVEGVQVRSYGYTF. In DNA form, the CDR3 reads TGCAGCGCTGTAGAGGGGGTCCAGGTGAGGAGCTATGGCTACACCTTC.